The TCR beta chain under discussion was sequenced for a study of blood T cell repertoires in COVID-19. Unmatched junction bases numbered 6, after V lost 4 bases and J lost 9 bases. The CDR3 runs to 14 residues. CDR1 and CDR2 (germline): MNHNY, SVGAGI (reference sequence). In the authors' workflow: Using reference gene primer amplification, nucleated cell counts were estimated. The method was immunoSEQ multiplex PCR; TCRdb's version includes in-frame clones alone and lacks a portion of them. V and J calls and clone size are given by that table; D and trimming were obtained from the DNA. Of 100,000 to 110,000 clones in the sample, 70% to 90% were seen once.

This clonotype was obtained from a human donor in a cohort sampled during active COVID-19. The gene calls are TRBV6-6 and TRBJ2-3; 11 bases map to TRBD2. Sample: peripheral blood. The CDR3 here is CASSSKTSGTTQYF. The DNA for the CDR3 is TGTGCCAGCAGTTCAAAGACTAGCGGGACAACGCAGTATTTT.